A single sample gave rise to the 25 T cell receptor beta chains below, sequenced in a study of a mutant IDH1 vaccine in newly diagnosed glioma. Repertoires were generated with immunoSEQ multiplex PCR, while TCRdb's copy carries only in-frame clones and drops some. The data contain fewer than 65,000 clones, over 70% of them singletons. Stated time point: week 11, during vaccination. What each vaccine dose contained was 300 ug of mutant IDH1 20-mer peptide, accompanied by topical imiquimod. For these TCRs, the target antigens are not known. Source: PBMCs, taken from a glioma patient whose treatment included an IDH1 peptide vaccine. Source of these receptors: a man between 45 and 60 years old with glioma.

The V call is TRBV7-8, the J call TRBJ2-1; possibly TRBD1 for D (6 bases). Germline V gene sequence: CDR1 SGHVS, CDR2 FQNEAQ. V gave up 1 base and J gave up 10 bases, with 14 bases separating them. The CDR3 covers 14 residues. As DNA, the CDR3 is TGTGCCAGCAGCTTAGGGGGGCCTACCCGAGAGCAGTTCTTC. As protein: CASSLGGPTREQFF.

This clone was seen only once. This sequence joins TRBV6-5 and TRBJ1-1, with a weak D call TRBD1 (5 bases). Trimming left V 0 bases short and J 11 bases short, with 19 bases between. Germline V gene data show CDR1 as MNHEY and CDR2 as SVGAGI. The CDR3 length is 15 residues. CDR3 loop: CASSYSFRDPRPAFF. CDR3 nucleotides: TGTGCCAGCAGTTACTCTTTTAGGGACCCCCGTCCCGCTTTCTTT.

The chain is built from TRBV5-1 and TRBJ1-2, with TRBD1 matching 7 bases. CDR3 length: 14 amino acids. Trimming took 4 bases from V and 4 from J; bases not matched to a gene: 7. Germline V CDR1 and CDR2: SGHRS, YFSETQ. The CDR3 protein is CASSGTDRFYGYTF. CDR3 coding DNA: TGCGCCAGCAGCGGGACAGACAGGTTCTATGGCTACACCTTC.

The chain uses TRBV5-4 and TRBJ2-5, with D maybe TRBD2 (6 bases). The CDR3 runs to 13 residues. Germline CDR1 is SGHNT and CDR2 is YYREEE (reference sequence). V lost 5 bases to trimming and J lost 1 base, with 9 bases between them. CDR3 sequence (DNA): TGTGCCAGCAGTGCGGGATTCCAAGAGACCCAGTACTTC. Translation gives CASSAGFQETQYF.

V usage is TRBV5-5 and J usage is TRBJ2-7; D possibly corresponds to TRBD2 (6 bases). V lost 4 bases, J lost 0 bases, and 20 bases lay in between. The CDR3 loop spans 17 amino acids. The germline V gene has CDR1 SGHKS and CDR2 YYEKEE (reference sequence). CDR3 residues: CASSINPRDSSSYEQYF. CDR3 nucleotide sequence: TGTGCCAGCAGCATTAACCCCCGGGACTCCAGCTCCTACGAGCAGTACTTC. The variable domain in full, with the rest retrieved from reference TRBV5-5 and TRBJ2-7, is DAGVTQSPTHLIKTRGQQVTLRCSPISGHKSVSWYQQVLGQGPQFIFQYYEKEERGRGNFPDRFSARQFPNYSSELNVNALLLGDSALYLCASSINPRDSSSYEQYFGPGTRLTVT.

The V call is TRBV5-4, the J call TRBJ2-1; D remains unclear. The CDR3 has 15 amino acids. The V and J ends lost 0 bases and 7 bases respectively, with 14 bases between them. CDR1 and CDR2 (germline): SGHNT, YYREEE (reference sequence). CDR3 in DNA: TGTGCCAGCAGCTTGGATGCAGTCTCGAAAAATGAGCAGTTCTTC. It encodes CASSLDAVSKNEQFF.

The CDR3: CASSVGQDQYF. The CDR3 nucleotides read TGTGCCAGCAGTGTCGGACAGGACCAGTACTTC. The J gene is TRBJ2-4, the V gene TRBV2, with TRBD1 matching over 7 bases. CDR1 is SNHLY and CDR2 is FYNNEI in the germline V gene. V lost 4 bases and J lost 13; bases outside the gene matches: 4. CDR3 length equals 11 residues.

The chain uses TRBV16 and TRBJ1-3; possibly TRBD1 for D (6 bases). V was pared by 4 bases and J by 0 bases, with 10 bases between. The CDR3 runs 15 residues. The germline V gene has CDR1 KGHSY and CDR2 FQNENV. CDR3 residues: CASSPRTVSGNTIYF. CDR3 bases: TGTGCCAGCAGCCCCCGGACAGTCTCTGGAAACACCATATATTTT.

The genes are TRBV19 and TRBJ1-6; weak D call: TRBD1 (6 bases). Germline CDR1 is LNHDA and CDR2 is SQIVND (reference sequence). Trimming took off 5 bases at V and 9 bases at J, with 14 bases between the two ends. The CDR3 is 14 amino acids. The CDR3 coding sequence is TGTGCCAGTAGTCCCGGGGGCGCGGGTTCACCCCTCCACTTT. Protein product: CASSPGGAGSPLHF.

DNA for the CDR3: TGTGCCAGCAGCCGGGCGGACAGGGGGGTGGCAGATACGCAGTATTTT. This codes for CASSRADRGVADTQYF. The gene calls are TRBV5-6 and TRBJ2-3, with 10 nucleotides matching TRBD1. The CDR3 totals 16 residues. CDR1 is SGHDT and CDR2 is YYEEEE in the germline V gene. V was clipped by 4 bases and J by 4 bases; unmatched bases: 9.

The chain couples TRBV6-5 to TRBJ2-3; D uncertain. Trimming removed 6 bases at V and 5 bases at J, with 12 bases between. The CDR3 is made up of 13 amino acids. Germline-derived CDR1 and CDR2 are MNHEY and SVGAGI. The CDR3 sequence is CASSTRTLDTQYF. In DNA form, the CDR3 reads TGTGCCAGCAGCACCCGGACCCTAGATACGCAGTATTTT.

This chain links TRBV19 with TRBJ1-1; no reliable D call. This CDR3 comprises 13 residues. Germline CDR1 and CDR2: LNHDA and SQIVND (reference sequence). The ends were cut back, 7 bases at V and 5 bases at J, with 14 bases in the middle. CDR3 bases: TGTGCCAGTATCCAGAATAGGGCGACTGAAGCTTTCTTT. Translating gives CASIQNRATEAFF.

This chain joins TRBV7-9 and TRBJ2-5; D remains unclear. Trimming removed 5 bases from V and 5 bases from J, with 12 bases in between. CDR1 is SEHNR, CDR2 FQNEAQ, per germline (reference sequence). This CDR3 region has 13 residues. The CDR3 spells CASSPPSSETQYF. CDR3 nucleotide sequence: TGTGCCAGCAGCCCTCCGAGTTCGGAGACCCAGTACTTC.

The gene calls are TRBV15 and TRBJ2-5; D not certain. CDR1 and CDR2 (germline): LNHNV, YYDKDF (reference sequence). V lost 3 bases to trimming and J lost 5 bases, with 7 bases between them. This CDR3 contains 12 residues. The CDR3 DNA sequence: TGTGCCACCAGCAGTCGCTGGGAGACCCAGTACTTC. Translating it yields CATSSRWETQYF.

The chain uses TRBV6-6 and TRBJ2-2; TRBD2 aligns across 11 bases. V was pared by 8 bases and J by 6 bases, with 5 bases of the junction left unmatched. In germline, CDR1 is MNHNY, CDR2 SVGAGI (reference sequence). The CDR3 consists of 14 residues. The CDR3 spells CASSLAGGAGELFF. DNA of the CDR3: TGTGCCAGCTCTCTAGCGGGAGGAGCCGGGGAGCTGTTTTTT.

The chain carries TRBV7-2 and TRBJ2-1; D remains unclear. Germline values: CDR1 SGHTA, CDR2 FQGNSA. The CDR3 runs to 12 residues. V gave up 6 bases and J gave up 9 bases, with 12 bases separating them. DNA for the CDR3: TGTGCCAGCAGTCCCTACGATGGTGAGCAGTTCTTC. As protein: CASSPYDGEQFF.

This clone was seen more than once but under ten times. The chain combines TRBV7-6 with TRBJ1-1; the match to TRBD1 covers 8 bases. The junction had 1 base not matched to a gene; V was cut back by 6 bases and J by 1 base. Germline V lookup: CDR1 SGHVS, CDR2 FNYEAQ. This CDR3 is built from 13 residues. CDR3 loop: CASRTGENTEAFF. The CDR3 DNA reads as TGTGCCAGCAGGACAGGGGAGAACACTGAAGCTTTCTTT.

The genes are TRBV21-1 and TRBJ2-5; the table calls TRBD2, which could not be checked here. TRBV21-1 is assigned pseudogene status. The CDR3 sequence is 18 residues long. The CDR3 is CASSKIGSWIAVQETQYF. CDR3 DNA: TGTGCCAGCAGCAAAATCGGGAGTTGGATAGCGGTCCAAGAGACCCAGTACTTC.

This clone was observed a handful of times. This chain joins TRBV6-4 and TRBJ2-1, with 14 bases matching TRBD2. CDR1 is MRHNA and CDR2 is SNTAGT in the germline V gene. Germline trimming cut 0 bases from V and 6 bases from J; bases unmatched to any gene: 1. CDR3 length: 16 amino acids. CDR3 residues: CASSDSTSGGANEQFF. In DNA, the CDR3 is TGTGCCAGCAGTGACTCGACTAGCGGGGGGGCCAATGAGCAGTTCTTC.

The rearrangement joins TRBV13 to TRBJ1-4; tentative D call: TRBD1 (5 bases). V was trimmed by 3 bases and J by 8 bases, leaving 13 bases between them. The CDR3 loop spans 14 amino acids. Germline CDR1 PRHDT, CDR2 FYEKMQ (reference sequence). In nucleotides, the CDR3 is TGTGCCAGCAGCTTTATAGGGACGGCGGAAAAACTGTTTTTT. The encoded protein is CASSFIGTAEKLFF.

The chain links TRBV6-5 to TRBJ1-1; 7 nucleotides line up with TRBD1. The CDR3 is made up of 13 amino acids. Looked up from germline, CDR1 is MNHEY and CDR2 is SVGAGI. Trimming at V came to 6 bases and at J to 6 bases, leaving 7 bases not matched to a gene. CDR3 DNA sequence: TGTGCCAGCAGCCGGAGACAGGGCCCTGAAGCTTTCTTT. Its translation: CASSRRQGPEAFF.

This clone turned up a few times. The rearrangement uses TRBV28 and TRBJ2-2; 10 bases match TRBD2. The CDR3 runs 20 residues. CDR1 and CDR2 from the germline V gene are MDHEN and SYDVKM. V lost 4 bases to trimming and J lost 2 bases; unmatched junction nucleotides: 16. For the CDR3, the DNA is TGTGCCAGCAGTTCAACTACGAAAATCAGGACTAGCGGAAACACCGGGGAGCTGTTTTTT. Translated: CASSSTTKIRTSGNTGELFF.

This chain links TRBV30 with TRBJ1-6; D uncertain. This CDR3 has 16 amino acids. Germline V gene data show CDR1 as GTSNPN and CDR2 as SVGIG (reference sequence). V was shortened by 1 base and J by 7 bases, with 17 bases between the two germline ends. CDR3 loop: CAWSGSASRMNSPLHF. The CDR3 DNA is TGTGCCTGGAGTGGATCGGCGTCCAGGATGAATTCACCCCTCCACTTT.

The chain has TRBV2 and TRBJ2-2; perhaps TRBD1 as D (6 bases). V lost 4 bases to trimming and J lost 1 base, with 10 bases between them. The germline V gene encodes CDR1 SNHLY and CDR2 FYNNEI. The CDR3 sequence is 15 residues long. CDR3 coding DNA: TGTGCCAGCAGTGCACAGGGAGTGAACACCGGGGAGCTGTTTTTT. It translates to CASSAQGVNTGELFF.

The rearrangement joins TRBV7-6 to TRBJ2-7; 7 bases line up with TRBD2. J lost 7 bases, V lost 1 base, and 4 bases had no gene match. Germline V gene data show CDR1 as SGHVS and CDR2 as FNYEAQ. CDR3 length: 13 amino acids. CDR3 sequence (DNA): TGTGCCAGCAGCTTAGGGGGGGGAAGTGAGCAGTACTTC. Translated: CASSLGGGSEQYF.